This T cell receptor (beta chain) comes out of a study of blood T cell repertoires in COVID-19. For the study at large: Whether acute or convalescent, the COVID-19 samples came from the United States, Italy and Spain.

As originally analysed: Nucleated cell counts were estimated from reference gene primer amplification. Here immunoSEQ multiplex PCR was the method, and the copy in TCRdb shows in-frame clones only, minus some. V and J calls and clone size are those listed in that table; D and trimming were worked out from the DNA. The data show roughly 76,000 clones, roughly three quarters seen once. V lost 5 bases to trimming and J lost 3 bases; unmatched junction nucleotides: 8. CDR3 length equals 18 residues. CDR1 is MDHEN, CDR2 SYDVKM, per germline. The rearrangement links TRBV28 to TRBJ2-6, with 12 bases that match TRBD1. This receptor was taken from a man in his 70s with acute or convalescent COVID-19. Material: peripheral blood. The CDR3 region has the DNA TGTGCCAGCAGTCCCCCGGGACAGGGGGCGGGTGGGGCCAACGTCCTGACTTTC. Translation: CASSPPGQGAGGANVLTF. The whole variable domain, remainder taken from reference TRBV28 and TRBJ2-6, is DVKVTQSSRYLVKRTGEKVFLECVQDMDHENMFWYRQDPGLGLRLIYFSYDVKMKEKGDIPEGYSVSREKKERFSLILESASTNQTSMYLCASSPPGQGAGGANVLTFGAGSRLTVL.